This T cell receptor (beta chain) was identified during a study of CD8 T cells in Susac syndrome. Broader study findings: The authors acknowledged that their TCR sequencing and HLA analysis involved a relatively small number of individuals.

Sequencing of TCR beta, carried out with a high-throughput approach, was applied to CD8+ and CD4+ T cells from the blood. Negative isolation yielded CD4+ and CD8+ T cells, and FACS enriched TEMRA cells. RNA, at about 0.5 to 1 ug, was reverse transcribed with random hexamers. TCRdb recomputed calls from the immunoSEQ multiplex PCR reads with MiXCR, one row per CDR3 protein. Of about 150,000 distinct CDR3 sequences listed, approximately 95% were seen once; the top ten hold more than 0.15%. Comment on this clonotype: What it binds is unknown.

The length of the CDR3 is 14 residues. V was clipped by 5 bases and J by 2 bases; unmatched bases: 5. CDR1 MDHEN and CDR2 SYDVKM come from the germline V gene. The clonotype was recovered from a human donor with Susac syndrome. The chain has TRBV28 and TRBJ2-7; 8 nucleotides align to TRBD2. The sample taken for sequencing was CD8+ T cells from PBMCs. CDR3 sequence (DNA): TGTGCCAGCAGTCCCCGGGGGGGGGCCTACGAGCAGTACTTC. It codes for CASSPRGGAYEQYF. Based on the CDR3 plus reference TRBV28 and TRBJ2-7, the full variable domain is DVKVTQSSRYLVKRTGEKVFLECVQDMDHENMFWYRQDPGLGLRLIYFSYDVKMKEKGDIPEGYSVSREKKERFSLILESASTNQTSMYLCASSPRGGAYEQYFGPGTRLTVT.